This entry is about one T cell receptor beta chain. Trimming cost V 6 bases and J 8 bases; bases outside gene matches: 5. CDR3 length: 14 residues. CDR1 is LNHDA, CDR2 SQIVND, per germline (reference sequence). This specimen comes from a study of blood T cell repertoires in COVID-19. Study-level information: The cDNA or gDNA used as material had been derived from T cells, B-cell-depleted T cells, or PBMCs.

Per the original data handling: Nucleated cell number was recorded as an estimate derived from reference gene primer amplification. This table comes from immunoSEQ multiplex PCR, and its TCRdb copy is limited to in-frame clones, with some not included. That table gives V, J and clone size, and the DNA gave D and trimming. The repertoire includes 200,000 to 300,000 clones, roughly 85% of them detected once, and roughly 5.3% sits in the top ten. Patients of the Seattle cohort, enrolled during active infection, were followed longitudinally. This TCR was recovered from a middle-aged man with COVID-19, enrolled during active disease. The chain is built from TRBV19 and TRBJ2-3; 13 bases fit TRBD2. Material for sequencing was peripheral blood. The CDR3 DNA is TGTGCCAGTAGGGGACTAGCGGGGCCTGGTACGCAGTATTTT. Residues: CASRGLAGPGTQYF.